This record covers a single TCR beta chain. Its antigen is not identified. This record belongs to a study of T-cell reconstitution after alpha-beta-depleted transplantation in children. V lost 1 base to trimming and J lost 1 base; unmatched junction nucleotides: 3. The CDR3 has 15 residues. Germline CDR1 DFQATT, CDR2 SNEGSKA (reference sequence). Study outcomes and limitations: Reported findings indicate that, about two months after transplant, alpha-beta T cells came from several hundred expanded clones, which were derived from non-depleted graft cells. T-cell numbers and diversity, one year after transplant, stemmed largely from T cells that were newly produced. Some patients showed high day-60 TCRbeta diversity, which derived from surviving recipient T cells and thymic progenitors.

Unique molecular identifiers were incorporated during preparation of the TCRbeta library. TCRdb re-called the PCR reads through MiXCR, storing one row per CDR3 protein. Altogether about 1,000,000 distinct CDR3 sequences are present, about 29% being singletons, with the ten largest covering roughly 28%. The chain links TRBV20-1 to TRBJ2-1; 8 bases fit TRBD2. The TCR was taken from a boy under two years old who had a stem cell transplant for SCID, so the T cells may come from the graft donor. The specimen comprised PBMCs, mostly from graft donor cells, sampled 360 days after TCRalphabeta/CD19-depleted stem cell transplant. CDR3 region: CSARVAGRSYNEQFF. The CDR3, as DNA: TGCAGTGCTAGAGTAGCGGGGAGATCCTACAATGAGCAGTTCTTC.